This T cell receptor (beta chain) was obtained from a study of beta chain features in type 1 diabetes. This CDR3 is built from 15 residues. Germline V gene data show CDR1 as SGHTA and CDR2 as FQGNSA. V shed 1 base and J 3 bases; nucleotides not matched to a gene: 1. The investigators reverse transcribed all of the isolated RNA, so they sequenced expressed TCRB transcripts. Clones were sequenced by immunoSEQ multiplex PCR, and TCRdb holds only the in-frame ones, with some missing. In the table there are about 140,000 clones, around a tenth of which are singletons. Sequencing was carried out using central memory CD4+ T cells from blood. The clonotype comes from a woman in her thirties or forties in good health. V is TRBV7-2 and J is TRBJ2-5; 11 bases are shared with TRBD2. CDR3 sequence (DNA): TGTGCCAGCAGCTTAGTAGCGGGGGGGGAAGAGACCCAGTACTTC. This encodes CASSLVAGGEETQYF.